Each of the 4 T cell receptor beta chains below was sequenced from the same sample in a study of technical replicates of blood from a few donors (dated by TCRdb to about 2017). Library prep was done by the immunoSEQ multiplex PCR assay. What TCRdb holds here is the immuneACCESS table cut down to in-frame rearrangements. Part of the clones is not present; checked against another copy, under half of the missing clones reflect an unresolved V gene, and the others are unexplained. The sample contains tens of thousands of clones, roughly 94% of them found a single time. About 0.24% of the sample rests with the top ten. Input material: T cells isolated from PBMCs. The receptors here all came from a human donor in good health.

The chain uses TRBV6-1 and TRBJ2-1; no reliable D call. Germline CDR1 is MNHNS and CDR2 is SASEGT. This CDR3 has 14 residues. V was pared by 3 bases and J by 4 bases, with 10 bases between. CDR3 nucleotide sequence: TGTGCCAGCAGTGATTCCACGACATACAATGAGCAGTTCTTC. It is translated as CASSDSTTYNEQFF.

The gene calls are TRBV6-1 and TRBJ1-1; D not certain. Germline CDR1 reads MNHNS; CDR2 reads SASEGT. The CDR3 runs 12 residues. The V end was cut by 8 bases, the J end by 0 bases, with 7 bases between. Here the CDR3 reads CASVRLNTEAFF. The CDR3, as DNA: TGTGCCAGCGTTCGGTTGAACACTGAAGCTTTCTTT.

This clone was seen a single time. The CDR3 reads CASSYYPGTSVTQYF. The CDR3 nucleotides are TGTGCCAGCAGTTACTATCCCGGGACTAGTGTGACCCAGTACTTC. The genes are TRBV6-5 and TRBJ2-5, with 8 nucleotides matching TRBD2. The germline V gene encodes CDR1 MNHEY and CDR2 SVGAGI. The CDR3 has 15 amino acids. Trimming took 1 base from V and 7 from J; bases not matched to a gene: 8.

This chain links TRBV27 with TRBJ2-1; 10 bases agree with TRBD2. This CDR3 has 14 amino acids. Trimming cost V 6 bases and J 6 bases; bases outside gene matches: 5. Per germline, CDR1 MNHEY and CDR2 SMNVEV (reference sequence). The CDR3 bases are TGTGCCAGCAGCAGACTAGCGGGCCCCAATGAGCAGTTCTTC. It codes for CASSRLAGPNEQFF.